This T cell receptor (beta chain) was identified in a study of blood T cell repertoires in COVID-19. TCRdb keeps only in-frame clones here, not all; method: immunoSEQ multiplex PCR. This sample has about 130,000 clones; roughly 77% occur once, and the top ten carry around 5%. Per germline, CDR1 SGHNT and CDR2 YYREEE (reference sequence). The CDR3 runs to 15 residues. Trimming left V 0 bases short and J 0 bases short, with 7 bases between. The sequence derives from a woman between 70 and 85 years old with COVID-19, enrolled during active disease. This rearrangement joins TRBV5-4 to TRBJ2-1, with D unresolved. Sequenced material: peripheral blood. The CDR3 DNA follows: TGTGCCAGCAGCTTGGCCACAGTCTCCTACAATGAGCAGTTCTTC. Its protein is CASSLATVSYNEQFF.